The 3 T cell receptor beta chains reported below all come from one sample, sequenced in a study of circulating CD8 cells and anti-PD-1 response in melanoma. Each library started from around 14 ng of total RNA using the QIAseq Immune Repertoire TCR panel. One entry per CDR3 protein results from TCRdb running MiXCR on the reads. This sample yields about 420 distinct CDR3 sequences, of which less than 7.5% are seen a single time; around 67% belongs to the top ten. Sorting of live CD3+CD8+TCRalphabeta+ cells by PD-1 and/or TIGIT gave four subsets. The sample was CD8+ T cells from PBMCs, taken at baseline or after one month of anti-PD-1 therapy (not recorded which). The receptors stem from a human donor with melanoma.

With respect to this clonotype: A much larger clonotype is one base distant, so this may be a read error. This chain joins TRBV19 and TRBJ2-3, with D possibly called TRBD1 or TRBD2 (5 bases each). CDR1 LNHDA and CDR2 SQIVND come from the germline V gene (reference sequence). The CDR3 runs 14 residues. The V and J ends lost 7 bases and 4 bases respectively, with 15 bases between them. The CDR3 sequence is CASTLWGWADTQYF. The CDR3 nucleotides read TGTGCCAGTACCCTTTGGGGGTGGGCAGATACGCAGTATTTT. The full variable domain, in which reference TRBV19 and TRBJ2-3 provide the parts outside the CDR3, is DGGITQSPKYLFRKEGQNVTLSCEQNLNHDAMYWYRQDPGQGLRLIYYSQIVNDFQKGDIAEGYSVSREKKESFPLTVTSAQKNPTAFYLCASTLWGWADTQYFGPGTRLTVL.

This clonotype has more than one count but fewer than ten. This sequence joins TRBV11-2 and TRBJ1-4, with TRBD1 as a possible D gene (5 bases). V dropped 5 bases and J dropped 14 bases, with 12 bases sitting between them. The CDR3 has 11 residues. Germline lookup yields CDR1 SGHAT and CDR2 FQNNGV. The CDR3 loop is CASSGGLRLFF. The DNA for the CDR3 is TGTGCCAGCAGCGGGGGGTTACGGCTGTTTTTT.

As regards this clonotype: An end of the junction differs from the germline gene, which may be a read error. This chain uses TRBV27 with TRBJ2-7; no reliable D call. Germline CDR1 and CDR2: MNHEY and SMNVEV (reference sequence). The CDR3 runs to 11 residues. The CDR3: CASSLIYGQYF. In DNA form, the CDR3 reads TGTGCCAGCAGTTTAATCTACGGGCAGTACTTC.